The present TCR beta chain was sequenced within a study of cytomegalovirus exposure and HLA in healthy donors. Study as a whole: Earlier, 100 million to 120 million unique TCR beta sequences were recovered from roughly 180 million T cells by an analysis. Early on, a data release was issued that held approximately 92 million unique TCRs from HLA-typed donors. Study-wide findings and caveats: Among TCR beta chains, those listed as cytomegalovirus-associated numbered around 160. Most subjects' HLA-A and HLA-B alleles were reportedly predicted from TCR beta sequences.

The PCR contained 60 Vbeta and 13 Jbeta primers. Sequencing was performed with immunoSEQ multiplex PCR; in TCRdb, only in-frame clones are kept and a portion is missing. The data contain about 130,000 clones, 80% of them singletons. Concerning this clone itself: Its target is not known.

The source of this sequence is a man aged 30 to 39 in good health and CMV-seronegative. Sequencing was carried out using PBMCs.

The CDR3 is CASSLGAGDYEQYF. The CDR3, as DNA: TGTGCCAGCAGCTTAGGAGCGGGGGACTACGAGCAGTACTTC. V and J are TRBV7-9 and TRBJ2-7; 8 nucleotides align to TRBD2. V dropped 1 base and J dropped 3; count of bases not matched to a gene: 2. CDR3 length equals 14 residues. From germline, CDR1 is SEHNR and CDR2 FQNEAQ (reference sequence).